Below are 25 T cell receptor beta chains sequenced from a single sample in a study of cytomegalovirus exposure and HLA in healthy donors. Both 60 Vbeta primers and 13 Jbeta primers went into the PCR. Produced via immunoSEQ multiplex PCR; TCRdb's table is partial and in-frame only. This table has about 180,000 clones, 81% appearing once. The sequenced sample was PBMCs. Receptor source: a young woman in good health and CMV-seronegative.

The rearrangement links TRBV5-1 to TRBJ2-1; 9 nucleotides agree with TRBD2. The CDR3 is 16 residues long. Germline V gives CDR1 SGHRS, CDR2 YFSETQ. Germline trimming cut 4 bases from V and 8 bases from J; bases unmatched to any gene: 13. Here the CDR3 reads CASSAPGAGGRDEQFF. CDR3 nucleotide sequence: TGCGCCAGCAGCGCGCCCGGCGCGGGAGGGCGAGATGAGCAGTTCTTC. Drawing the rest from reference TRBV5-1 and TRBJ2-1, the complete variable domain is KAGVTQTPRYLIKTRGQQVTLSCSPISGHRSVSWYQQTPGQGLQFLFEYFSETQRNKGNFPGRFSGRQFSNSRSEMNVSTLELGDSALYLCASSAPGAGGRDEQFFGPGTRLTVL.

The V and J genes are TRBV7-9 and TRBJ2-5, with TRBD1 matching over 8 bases. The J call may not be correct, given that the DNA end is closer to TRBJ2-7. From germline, CDR1 is SEHNR and CDR2 FQNEAQ (reference sequence). The CDR3 contains 15 residues. Written as DNA, the CDR3 is TGTGCCAGCAGCCCCCTCGGGACAGGACACTACGAGCAGTACTTC. It specifies CASSPLGTGHYEQYF.

The chain couples TRBV7-8 to TRBJ2-1, with D maybe TRBD2 (5 bases). This CDR3 region has 14 residues. With 3 bases removed from V and 5 bases from J, the gap between germline ends came to 11 bases. CDR1 SGHVS and CDR2 FQNEAQ come from the germline V gene. CDR3 DNA sequence: TGTGCCAGCAGCTTGATGGACTCACACAATGAGCAGTTCTTC. This gives the protein CASSLMDSHNEQFF. The full variable domain, its missing parts supplied by reference TRBV7-8 and TRBJ2-1, is GAGVSQSPRYKVAKRGQDVALRCDPISGHVSLFWYQQALGQGPEFLTYFQNEAQLDKSGLPSDRFFAERPEGSVSTLKIQRTQQEDSAVYLCASSLMDSHNEQFFGPGTRLTVL.

V and J are TRBV4-1 and TRBJ2-3; TRBD2 matches 10 bases. CDR3 size: 17 residues. Trimming cost V 1 base and J 5 bases; bases outside gene matches: 9. From germline, CDR1 is MGHRA and CDR2 YSYEKL. The chain's CDR3 is CASSQGTQREGRDTQYF. CDR3 DNA sequence: TGCGCCAGCAGCCAAGGGACTCAGCGGGAGGGCCGAGATACGCAGTATTTT.

A few counts support this clone. CDR3 in amino acids: CASSPSGTGLYEQYF. In DNA, the CDR3 is TGTGCCAGCTCACCTTCCGGGACAGGTCTCTACGAGCAGTACTTC. The V and J genes are TRBV18 and TRBJ2-7, with TRBD1 identical over 8 bases. The V segment lost 3 bases and the J segment 3 bases; nucleotides outside the gene matches: 7. Germline lookup yields CDR1 KGHSH and CDR2 LQKENI. The CDR3 has 15 residues.

This clone was seen a handful of times. The chain carries TRBV11-3 and TRBJ2-5; 8 bases agree with TRBD1. V lost 1 base to trimming and J lost 2 bases; unmatched junction nucleotides: 6. Looked up from germline, CDR1 is SGHNT and CDR2 is YENEEA. The CDR3 has 16 residues. CDR3 nucleotide sequence: TGTGCCAGCAGCTTAGGAGGGACAGGCGATCAAGAGACCCAGTACTTC. This encodes CASSLGGTGDQETQYF.

The J gene is TRBJ1-1, the V gene TRBV7-2; possibly TRBD1 for D (6 bases). Germline V lookup: CDR1 SGHTA, CDR2 FQGNSA. The V and J ends lost 5 bases and 8 bases respectively, with 18 bases between them. The CDR3 contains 14 residues. In nucleotides, the CDR3 is TGTGCCAGCAGCACCGGACAGCTCTCAAGAGAAGCTTTCTTT. Translation: CASSTGQLSREAFF.

The chain joins TRBV19 to TRBJ2-6; D might be TRBD2 (5 bases). This CDR3 is 18 amino acids long. Looked up from germline, CDR1 is LNHDA and CDR2 is SQIVND (reference sequence). The V and J ends lost 2 bases and 0 bases respectively, with 14 bases between them. As DNA, the CDR3 is TGTGCCAGTAGTATAAAGAGGGTGCAGAACTCTGGGGCCAACGTCCTGACTTTC. It specifies CASSIKRVQNSGANVLTF.

CDR3 DNA: TGTGCCAGCAGCTTAGGTACTCTAGCGGGAGGGCCACTAGAGACCCAGTACTTC. Translating gives CASSLGTLAGGPLETQYF. The chain joins TRBV7-2 to TRBJ2-5; 12 bases are shared with TRBD2. CDR3 length: 18 residues. Trimming cost V 1 base and J 4 bases; bases outside gene matches: 10. Germline values: CDR1 SGHTA, CDR2 FQGNSA.

The V and J genes are TRBV5-4 and TRBJ2-3; TRBD1 is a possible D gene (5 bases). CDR3 length: 16 amino acids. Looked up from germline, CDR1 is SGHNT and CDR2 is YYREEE (reference sequence). V lost 4 bases and J lost 0, with 15 bases in between. CDR3 sequence: CASSPRQFSSTDTQYF. The CDR3 DNA reads TGTGCCAGCAGCCCGCGACAGTTCTCTAGCACAGATACGCAGTATTTT.

J is TRBJ2-5 and V is TRBV29-1; weak D call: TRBD2 (6 bases). The V gene lost 7 bases and the J gene lost 1 base, with 10 bases spanning the gap. CDR1 and CDR2 from the germline V gene are SQVTM and ANQGSEA. The CDR3 runs 12 residues. This CDR3 reads CSARDSQETQYF. In DNA form, the CDR3 reads TGCAGCGCACGGGACTCCCAAGAGACCCAGTACTTC. The whole variable domain, filled in from reference TRBV29-1 and TRBJ2-5, reads SAVISQKPSRDICQRGTSLTIQCQVDSQVTMMFWYRQQPGQSLTLIATANQGSEATYESGFVIDKFPISRPNLTFSTLTVSNMSPEDSSIYLCSARDSQETQYFGPGTRLLVL.

As concerns this clone: An end of the junction does not agree with germline; a read error may underlie this. This rearrangement joins TRBV4-1 to TRBJ2-6, with 9 bases aligning to TRBD1. The CDR3 is made up of 18 amino acids. Germline V lookup: CDR1 MGHRA, CDR2 YSYEKL. Here the CDR3 DNA reads TGCGCCAGCAGCCACCCAGAACAGGGGGCGTGGGGGGCCAACGGCCTGACTTTC. This sequence encodes CASSHPEQGAWGANGLTF.

The V call is TRBV30, the J call TRBJ2-7; 9 bases map to TRBD2. The CDR3 is 13 residues long. V trimming: 3 bases; J trimming: 4 bases; junction bases outside the gene matches: 4. In germline, CDR1 is GTSNPN, CDR2 SVGIG (reference sequence). The CDR3 DNA is TGTGCCTGGAGCGGGCTAGCGGGATACGAGCAGTACTTC. This sequence encodes CAWSGLAGYEQYF.

This chain joins TRBV7-9 and TRBJ1-4; the D gene is possibly TRBD1 (6 bases). The CDR3 extends over 15 amino acids. V was pared by 3 bases and J by 5 bases, with 13 bases between. Germline V gene sequence: CDR1 SEHNR, CDR2 FQNEAQ (reference sequence). The CDR3 coding sequence is TGTGCCAGCAGCTTGGTACAGGGAACAAATGAAAAACTGTTTTTT. Residues: CASSLVQGTNEKLFF.

The rearrangement uses TRBV10-3 and TRBJ1-2; 9 bases are shared with TRBD1. The CDR3 is 14 amino acids. Germline V gives CDR1 ENHRY, CDR2 SYGVKD. J lost 3 bases, V lost 7 bases, and 6 bases had no gene match. CDR3 protein: CAITPGQGHYGYTF. The CDR3 DNA sequence: TGTGCCATCACCCCGGGACAGGGCCACTATGGCTACACCTTC.

The chain carries TRBV9 and TRBJ2-3, with 8 bases fitting TRBD2. The CDR3 is made up of 18 amino acids. Trimming took 4 bases from V and 0 from J; bases not matched to a gene: 13. The germline CDR1 and CDR2 sequences are SGDLS and YYNGEE. CDR3 sequence (DNA): TGTGCCAGCAGCTTCTCTGTGGGCGGGGGGTCTAGCACAGATACGCAGTATTTT. Translated: CASSFSVGGGSSTDTQYF.

The DNA for the CDR3 is TGTGCCAGCAGTGTGAACTTTAGAGACTACGAGCAGTACTTC. Encoded protein: CASSVNFRDYEQYF. This sequence joins TRBV6-1 and TRBJ2-7; D is uncertain. Trimming removed 4 bases at V and 3 bases at J, with 13 bases between. CDR3 length equals 14 residues. Looked up from germline, CDR1 is MNHNS and CDR2 is SASEGT.

This clone was seen a single time. The rearrangement uses TRBV14 and TRBJ2-1, with D maybe TRBD2 (7 bases). The CDR3 sequence is 17 residues long. Germline loops: CDR1 SGHDN, CDR2 FVKESK. V dropped 4 bases and J dropped 2 bases, with 18 bases sitting between them. The CDR3 loop is CASSPSAGAIPYNEQFF. In nucleotides, the CDR3 is TGTGCCAGCAGCCCCTCGGCGGGGGCGATTCCCTACAATGAGCAGTTCTTC.

The rearrangement uses TRBV6-1 and TRBJ1-1; a possible D gene is TRBD1 (5 bases). Germline V gene data show CDR1 as MNHNS and CDR2 as SASEGT. Trimming took 4 bases from V and 0 from J, leaving 12 bases between them. This CDR3 comprises 15 residues. Written as DNA, the CDR3 is TGTGCCAGCAGTGTTGTCCGACAGATGAACACTGAAGCTTTCTTT. It specifies CASSVVRQMNTEAFF.

V usage is TRBV7-9 and J usage is TRBJ2-3; the match to TRBD2 covers 9 bases. CDR1 is SEHNR and CDR2 is FQNEAQ in the germline V gene (reference sequence). The CDR3 is 16 residues long. V dropped 5 bases and J dropped 2; count of bases not matched to a gene: 8. In DNA form, the CDR3 reads TGTGCCAGCAGCGAGCGACTAGCGGATTTCACAGATACGCAGTATTTT. Amino acids: CASSERLADFTDTQYF.

In nucleotides, the CDR3 is TGTGCCAGCAGCTTCGGACTAGCGGGGCCTTACAATGAGCAGTTCTTC. Translation gives CASSFGLAGPYNEQFF. The rearrangement uses TRBV7-9 and TRBJ2-1; TRBD2 aligns across 12 bases. The CDR3 spans 16 residues. Germline trimming cut 3 bases from V and 4 bases from J; bases unmatched to any gene: 4. Germline CDR1 is SEHNR and CDR2 is FQNEAQ (reference sequence).

This clone turned up a few times. This chain uses TRBV6-1 with TRBJ2-7, with TRBD1 matching 8 bases. The CDR3 is 15 residues long. Trimming removed 6 bases from V and 2 bases from J; junction bases left unmatched: 9. Germline values: CDR1 MNHNS, CDR2 SASEGT. In DNA, the CDR3 is TGTGCCAGCAGCGAGCTGAGGGACAGGCCCTACGAGCAGTACTTC. Protein: CASSELRDRPYEQYF.

A few counts support this clone. This chain uses TRBV11-2 with TRBJ1-3; 9 bases agree with TRBD1. Germline assignment: CDR1 SGHAT and CDR2 FQNNGV. The CDR3 is 16 residues long. V was clipped by 6 bases and J by 4 bases; unmatched bases: 10. The CDR3 region is CASSIPGQGRGNTIYF. The CDR3 coding sequence is TGTGCCAGCAGTATACCGGGACAGGGACGAGGAAACACCATATATTTT.

This clone was seen a handful of times. This rearrangement joins TRBV18 to TRBJ2-5; 7 nucleotides match TRBD1. Germline V gives CDR1 KGHSH, CDR2 LQKENI. V shed 5 bases and J 0 bases; nucleotides not matched to a gene: 12. This CDR3 has 17 amino acids. CDR3 loop: CASSTYRQGRYQETQYF. As DNA, the CDR3 is TGTGCCAGCTCAACTTACCGACAGGGACGGTACCAAGAGACCCAGTACTTC.

The chain's CDR3 is CASSSVEGEAFF. CDR3 coding DNA: TGCGCCAGCAGCTCCGTCGAGGGTGAAGCTTTCTTT. The rearrangement links TRBV5-1 to TRBJ1-1; D unclear. The CDR3 contains 12 residues. Trimming removed 3 bases from V and 7 bases from J, with 10 bases in between. Germline V gives CDR1 SGHRS, CDR2 YFSETQ. The variable domain in full, completed from reference TRBV5-1 and TRBJ1-1, reads KAGVTQTPRYLIKTRGQQVTLSCSPISGHRSVSWYQQTPGQGLQFLFEYFSETQRNKGNFPGRFSGRQFSNSRSEMNVSTLELGDSALYLCASSSVEGEAFFGQGTRLTVV.